This T cell receptor (beta chain) was captured in a study of cytomegalovirus exposure and HLA in healthy donors. The CDR3 consists of 10 residues. The V gene's germline CDR1 is SQVTM and CDR2 ANQGSEA. The V end was cut by 3 bases, the J end by 7 bases, with 6 bases between. With respect to this clone: Its antigen is undetermined.

Use of 60 Vbeta and 13 Jbeta primers characterized the PCR. Only in-frame clones appear in the TCRdb table, and some are missing; sequencing was by immunoSEQ multiplex PCR. The table includes roughly 160,000 clones, more than 70% detected once. General study points: Apparent HLA restriction characterized most CMV-associated TCR beta chains in a later analysis. In an earlier analysis, most TCR beta V segments were productive about 87% or about 30% of the time.

Sequenced input: PBMCs. This sequence was found in a girl aged 10-17 years in good health and CMV-seronegative. This chain links TRBV29-1 with TRBJ1-1, with D possibly being TRBD1 (5 bases). The CDR3 protein is CSVDTGEAFF. The CDR3 DNA reads TGCAGCGTTGATACAGGTGAAGCTTTCTTT.